The 28 T cell receptor beta chains below were found in one sample sequenced in a study of T cell responses to AZD1222 COVID-19 vaccine. TCRdb keeps only in-frame clones here, not all; method: immunoSEQ multiplex PCR. The table shows roughly 90,000 clones, with roughly 90% occurring only once. The source material was peripheral blood, sampled 28 days after the second AZD1222 dose. The receptors here all came from an adult who received the AZD1222 COVID-19 vaccine.

This clone has only one observation. The rearrangement links TRBV15 to TRBJ2-5; 7 bases align to TRBD2. Germline CDR1 reads LNHNV; CDR2 reads YYDKDF (reference sequence). V lost 0 bases and J lost 5; bases outside the gene matches: 3. This CDR3 contains 14 residues. CDR3 region: CATSRDVGGETQYF. The CDR3 region has the DNA TGTGCCACCAGCAGAGATGTGGGGGGGGAGACCCAGTACTTC.

This chain links TRBV5-1 with TRBJ2-1; 7 bases line up with TRBD1. V lost 7 bases, J lost 5 bases, and 9 bases stayed unmatched. The CDR3 is 14 amino acids. Germline CDR1 reads SGHRS; CDR2 reads YFSETQ. Here the CDR3 reads CASASWDSNNEQFF. The CDR3 DNA sequence: TGCGCCAGCGCTTCCTGGGACAGTAACAATGAGCAGTTCTTC.

The chain's CDR3 is CASSPSVLSTEAFF. The CDR3, as DNA: TGCGCCAGCAGCCCTTCAGTGTTGAGCACTGAAGCTTTCTTT. The chain joins TRBV4-3 to TRBJ1-1, with D hard to call. The CDR3 is 14 amino acids. V dropped 4 bases and J dropped 4 bases, with 13 bases sitting between them. Germline-derived CDR1 and CDR2 are LGHNA and YSLEER.

The J gene is TRBJ1-1, the V gene TRBV19; D uncertain. Trimming removed 5 bases at V and 1 base at J, with 11 bases between. Germline-derived CDR1 and CDR2 are LNHDA and SQIVND (reference sequence). This CDR3 spans 14 amino acids. The CDR3 is CASSPTEGNTEAFF. CDR3 sequence (DNA): TGTGCCAGTAGTCCTACTGAGGGGAACACTGAAGCTTTCTTT.

In regard to this clone: At the DNA level, this CDR3 is encoded by other sequences in the same sample as well. V usage is TRBV4-2 and J usage is TRBJ1-4, with 8 bases matching TRBD1. With 1 base clipped from V and 5 bases from J, the junction kept 6 bases outside the gene matches. The CDR3 loop spans 16 amino acids. From germline, CDR1 is LGHNA and CDR2 YNFKEQ. DNA of the CDR3: TGTGCCAGCAGCCAAGGCGGAAACAGGGGGAATGAAAAACTGTTTTTT. This codes for CASSQGGNRGNEKLFF.

The rearrangement joins TRBV6-5 to TRBJ2-5; 7 bases align to TRBD2. This CDR3 has 14 residues. Germline CDR1 reads MNHEY; CDR2 reads SVGAGI. V shed 6 bases, J shed 3 bases, and the junction held 7 bases outside the gene matches. The DNA of the CDR3 is TGTGCCAGCAGATCCGGCCGGGGGGAAGAGACCCAGTACTTC. It specifies CASRSGRGEETQYF.

The J gene is TRBJ2-5, the V gene TRBV7-2, with D uncertain. Trimming left V 2 bases short and J 2 bases short, with 9 bases between. Germline V gives CDR1 SGHTA, CDR2 FQGNSA. This CDR3 has 14 amino acids. CDR3 sequence: CASSLRFGQETQYF. CDR3 sequence (DNA): TGTGCCAGCAGCTTAAGGTTTGGGCAAGAGACCCAGTACTTC.

In its sample, this clone was seen a few times. The V gene is TRBV7-3, the J gene TRBJ2-2; D call uncertain. The CDR3 contains 14 residues. V was shortened by 2 bases and J by 1 base, with 5 bases between the two germline ends. CDR1 SGHTA and CDR2 FQGTGA come from the germline V gene. The DNA for the CDR3 is TGTGCCAGCAGCTTAGAGGTGAACACCGGGGAGCTGTTTTTT. This gives the protein CASSLEVNTGELFF.

The chain recombines TRBV5-6 with TRBJ1-3, with a possible D match to TRBD1 (6 bases). The CDR3 consists of 15 residues. From germline, CDR1 is SGHDT and CDR2 YYEEEE. The V end was cut by 0 bases, the J end by 4 bases, with 11 bases between. The CDR3 spells CASSLDRVSGNTIYF. CDR3 in DNA: TGTGCCAGCAGCTTGGACAGGGTTTCGGGAAACACCATATATTTT.

V gene TRBV18 combines with J gene TRBJ2-3; D possibly corresponds to TRBD2 (6 bases). The CDR3 contains 16 residues. With 4 bases removed from V and 4 bases from J, the gap between germline ends came to 18 bases. Germline CDR1 KGHSH, CDR2 LQKENI. The CDR3 DNA follows: TGTGCCAGCTCACGATCCGGGACTCTCTCGCCAGATACGCAGTATTTT. Translated, it gives CASSRSGTLSPDTQYF.

CDR3 DNA: TGTGCCAGCAGCCATGTTTCCCCTCCGAACACTGAAGCTTTCTTT. It codes for CASSHVSPPNTEAFF. The V call is TRBV11-2, the J call TRBJ1-1; D remains unclear. The CDR3 is 15 residues long. The V gene lost 5 bases and the J gene lost 1 base, with 14 bases spanning the gap. CDR1 SGHAT and CDR2 FQNNGV come from the germline V gene. Based on the CDR3 plus reference TRBV11-2 and TRBJ1-1, the full variable domain is EAGVAQSPRYKIIEKRQSVAFWCNPISGHATLYWYQQILGQGPKLLIQFQNNGVVDDSQLPKDRFSAERLKGVDSTLKIQPAKLEDSAVYLCASSHVSPPNTEAFFGQGTRLTVV.

The chain recombines TRBV24-1 with TRBJ2-1; 9 bases fit TRBD1. CDR1 and CDR2 from the germline V gene are KGHDR and SFDVKD. The CDR3 extends over 15 amino acids. V lost 4 bases and J lost 3; bases outside the gene matches: 3. CDR3 residues: CATSDPGQGYNEQFF. In DNA, the CDR3 is TGTGCCACCAGTGACCCGGGACAGGGCTACAATGAGCAGTTCTTC.

The chain recombines TRBV4-2 with TRBJ2-5; 10 nucleotides match TRBD1. V lost 3 bases, J lost 5 bases, and 0 bases stayed unmatched. Germline-derived CDR1 and CDR2 are LGHNA and YNFKEQ. This CDR3 region has 13 residues. The CDR3 DNA is TGTGCCAGCAGCCAGGGACAGGGGGAGACCCAGTACTTC. Its translation: CASSQGQGETQYF.

The chain's CDR3 is CASSLEPGRGDGYTF. As DNA, the CDR3 is TGTGCCAGCAGCTTAGAGCCCGGCAGGGGGGATGGCTACACCTTC. The chain employs TRBV7-6 and TRBJ1-2; TRBD1 matches 7 bases. The germline V gene has CDR1 SGHVS and CDR2 FNYEAQ. V gave up 1 base and J gave up 6 bases; unmatched junction bases: 8. The CDR3 sequence is 15 residues long.

V gene TRBV11-2 combines with J gene TRBJ2-7; 8 nucleotides agree with TRBD1. The germline CDR1 and CDR2 sequences are SGHAT and FQNNGV. The CDR3 has 14 residues. The V gene end was trimmed by 3 bases and the J gene end by 4 bases; junction bases not matched to a gene: 5. The CDR3 region has the DNA TGTGCCAGCAGCTTCGCACAGGGGGTATACGAGCAGTACTTC. Its protein is CASSFAQGVYEQYF. Full variable domain (outside the CDR3, taken from reference TRBV11-2 and TRBJ2-7): EAGVAQSPRYKIIEKRQSVAFWCNPISGHATLYWYQQILGQGPKLLIQFQNNGVVDDSQLPKDRFSAERLKGVDSTLKIQPAKLEDSAVYLCASSFAQGVYEQYFGPGTRLTVT.

This clone has only a few counts. The rearrangement joins TRBV19 to TRBJ1-2; 12 bases match TRBD1. The trim removed 5 bases at V and 8 bases at J, leaving 6 bases unmatched. The CDR3 sequence is 14 residues long. Germline V CDR1 and CDR2: LNHDA, SQIVND (reference sequence). Here the CDR3 reads CASSWDRGRQGYTF. CDR3 sequence (DNA): TGTGCCAGTAGTTGGGACAGGGGGCGTCAGGGCTACACCTTC.

The J gene is TRBJ2-7, the V gene TRBV4-3; D is undetermined. The CDR3 contains 14 residues. Germline values: CDR1 LGHNA, CDR2 YSLEER. V was pared by 1 base and J by 4 bases, with 11 bases between. DNA for the CDR3: TGCGCCAGCAGCCAAGGAGCAAGGGATTACGAGCAGTACTTC. Its protein product is CASSQGARDYEQYF.

The chain uses TRBV11-2 and TRBJ2-5, with 11 bases fitting TRBD2. The CDR3 runs to 16 residues. Germline V gene data show CDR1 as SGHAT and CDR2 as FQNNGV. Trimming at V came to 5 bases and at J to 8 bases, leaving 13 bases not matched to a gene. The CDR3 sequence: CASSQTSGANHGTQYF. In DNA form, the CDR3 reads TGTGCCAGCAGCCAGACTAGCGGGGCAAATCATGGTACCCAGTACTTC.

V gene TRBV6-5 combines with J gene TRBJ2-7, with a weak D call TRBD1 (6 bases). Germline CDR1 and CDR2: MNHEY and SVGAGI. CDR3 size: 14 residues. V gave up 6 bases and J gave up 6 bases, with 18 bases separating them. The CDR3 protein is CASRRDNGFPEQYF. The CDR3 DNA follows: TGTGCCAGCAGACGGGACAATGGGTTCCCCGAGCAGTACTTC.

This clone has a single count. V gene TRBV30 combines with J gene TRBJ2-3; either TRBD1 or TRBD2 may fit D (6 bases each). The germline gives CDR1 GTSNPN, CDR2 SVGIG (reference sequence). The CDR3 loop spans 15 amino acids. With 2 bases removed from V and 8 bases from J, the gap between germline ends came to 20 bases. The CDR3 protein is CAWSRGGLPPGTQYF. CDR3 in DNA: TGTGCCTGGAGTCGAGGGGGGCTCCCTCCGGGTACGCAGTATTTT.

As DNA, the CDR3 is TGCGCCAGCAGCTTGGGCGGGACTCAACCCTACGAGCAGTACGTC. Its protein is CASSLGGTQPYEQYV. The chain employs TRBV5-1 and TRBJ2-7; D perhaps matches TRBD2 (6 bases). The CDR3 extends over 15 amino acids. Deletions cut 0 bases from V and 2 bases from J, with 12 bases between. Germline lookup yields CDR1 SGHRS and CDR2 YFSETQ.

The rearrangement links TRBV5-1 to TRBJ2-2, with D maybe TRBD1 (6 bases). Germline V gives CDR1 SGHRS, CDR2 YFSETQ. The CDR3 is made up of 15 amino acids. V was clipped by 1 base and J by 2 bases, with 9 bases between them. CDR3 loop: CASSLWDTNTGELFF. CDR3 nucleotide sequence: TGCGCCAGCAGCTTGTGGGACACCAACACCGGGGAGCTGTTTTTT. Combining the CDR3 with reference TRBV5-1 and TRBJ2-2 gives the whole variable domain KAGVTQTPRYLIKTRGQQVTLSCSPISGHRSVSWYQQTPGQGLQFLFEYFSETQRNKGNFPGRFSGRQFSNSRSEMNVSTLELGDSALYLCASSLWDTNTGELFFGEGSRLTVL.

The chain is built from TRBV28 and TRBJ2-7; D is unclear. In germline, CDR1 is MDHEN, CDR2 SYDVKM. V was pared by 7 bases and J by 3 bases, with 16 bases between. CDR3 length: 14 residues. In DNA form, the CDR3 reads TGTGCCAGCACTTCATGGGCAGAGGACTACGAGCAGTACTTC. Amino acids: CASTSWAEDYEQYF.

This sequence joins TRBV4-2 and TRBJ2-2; 13 bases map to TRBD2. This CDR3 comprises 19 residues. CDR1 is LGHNA and CDR2 is YNFKEQ in the germline V gene. V dropped 3 bases and J dropped 4; count of bases not matched to a gene: 11. Written as DNA, the CDR3 is TGTGCCAGCAGCCATTTTGCCGGGACTAGCGGGGAGATCACCGGGGAGCTGTTTTTT. Translated, it gives CASSHFAGTSGEITGELFF.

This clone was observed a few times. The chain carries TRBV11-2 and TRBJ1-2; D call uncertain. The CDR3 loop spans 14 amino acids. Germline V gives CDR1 SGHAT, CDR2 FQNNGV. V was cut by 0 bases and J by 5 bases, with 10 bases left in between. CDR3 protein: CASSLEGTGYGYTF. CDR3 DNA sequence: TGTGCCAGCAGCTTAGAGGGCACGGGATATGGCTACACCTTC.

The chain links TRBV12-3 or TRBV12-4 to TRBJ2-3; maybe TRBD1 (6 bases). Trimming pared 6 bases from V and 0 bases from J, leaving 7 bases between. The CDR3 loop spans 13 amino acids. The CDR3 bases are TGTGCCAGCAGCCAGGGGAGCACAGATACGCAGTATTTT. Protein sequence: CASSQGSTDTQYF.

The chain has TRBV28 and TRBJ2-7; no definite D call. This CDR3 spans 15 amino acids. The V and J ends lost 6 bases and 2 bases respectively, with 17 bases between them. Germline CDR1 is MDHEN and CDR2 is SYDVKM. CDR3 nucleotides: TGTGCCAGCAGCCCGACACACACGGGTCCCTACGAGCAGTACTTC. Translating gives CASSPTHTGPYEQYF.

In DNA form, the CDR3 reads TGCAGCGTTGAAGATCGTTGGCAGAACACTGAAGCTTTCTTT. As protein: CSVEDRWQNTEAFF. The gene calls are TRBV29-1 and TRBJ1-1; D gene uncertain. This CDR3 is 14 amino acids long. The germline gives CDR1 SQVTM, CDR2 ANQGSEA. The V and J ends lost 0 bases and 1 base respectively, with 9 bases between them.